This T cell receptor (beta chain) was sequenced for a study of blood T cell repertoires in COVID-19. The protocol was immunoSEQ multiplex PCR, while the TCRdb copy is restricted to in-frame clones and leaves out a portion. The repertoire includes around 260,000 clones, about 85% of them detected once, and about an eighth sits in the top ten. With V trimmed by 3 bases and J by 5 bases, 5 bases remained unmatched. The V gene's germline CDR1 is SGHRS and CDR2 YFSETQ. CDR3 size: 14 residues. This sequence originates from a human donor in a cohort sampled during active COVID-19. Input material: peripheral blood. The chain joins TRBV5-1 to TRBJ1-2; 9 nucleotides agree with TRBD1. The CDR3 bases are TGCGCCAGCAGCTCCCTGACAGGGGGTTATGGCTACACCTTC. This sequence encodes CASSSLTGGYGYTF.